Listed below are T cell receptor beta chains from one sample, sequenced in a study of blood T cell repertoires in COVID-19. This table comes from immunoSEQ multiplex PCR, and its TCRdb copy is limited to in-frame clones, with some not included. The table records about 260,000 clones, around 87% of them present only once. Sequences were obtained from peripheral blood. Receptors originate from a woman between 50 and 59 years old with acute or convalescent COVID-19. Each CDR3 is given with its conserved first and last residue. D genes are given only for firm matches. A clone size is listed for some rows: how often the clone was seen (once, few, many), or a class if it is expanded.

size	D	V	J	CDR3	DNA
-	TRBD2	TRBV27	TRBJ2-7	CASRTSGRRTYEQYF	TGTGCCAGCAGAACTAGCGGGAGGAGGACCTACGAGCAGTACTTC
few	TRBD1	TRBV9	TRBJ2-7	CASSVGTDYYEQYF	TGTGCCAGCAGCGTGGGGACAGACTACTACGAGCAGTACTTC
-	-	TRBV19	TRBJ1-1	CASIHTANTEAFF	TGTGCCAGTATCCACACAGCGAACACTGAAGCTTTCTTT
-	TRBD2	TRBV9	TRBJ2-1	CASSLWTSGSAGEQFF	TGTGCCAGCAGCCTGTGGACTAGCGGGAGCGCCGGTGAGCAGTTCTTC
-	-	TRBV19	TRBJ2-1	CASSTQGLANEQFF	TGTGCCAGTAGTACTCAGGGGTTGGCAAATGAGCAGTTCTTC
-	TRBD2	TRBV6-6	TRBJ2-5	CAGSTSTGTQYF	TGTGCCGGCTCGACTAGCACGGGGACCCAGTACTTC
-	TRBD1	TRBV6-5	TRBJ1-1	CASRPEQGREAFF	TGTGCCAGCAGACCAGAACAGGGGCGTGAAGCTTTCTTT
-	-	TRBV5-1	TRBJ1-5	CASSLYGDSNQPQHF	TGCGCCAGCAGCTTGTATGGAGATAGCAATCAGCCCCAGCATTTT
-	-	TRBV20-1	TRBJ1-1	CSARGGTEAFF	TGCAGTGCTAGGGGGGGGACTGAAGCTTTCTTT
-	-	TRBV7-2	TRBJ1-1	CASSYPTGNTEAFF	TGTGCCAGCAGCTACCCAACGGGGAACACTGAAGCTTTCTTT
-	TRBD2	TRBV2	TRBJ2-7	CASSSGSYEQYF	TGTGCCAGCTCTAGCGGGAGCTACGAGCAGTACTTC
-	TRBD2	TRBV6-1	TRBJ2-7	CASSAYEREGSYEQYF	TGTGCCAGCAGTGCGTATGAGCGGGAGGGTTCCTACGAGCAGTACTTC
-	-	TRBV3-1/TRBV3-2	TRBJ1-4	CASSQVLPRGARGNEKLFF	TGTGCCAGCAGCCAAGTACTCCCCCGGGGGGCTCGAGGTAATGAAAAACTGTTTTTT
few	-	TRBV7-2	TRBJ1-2	CASSLARFLGYTF	TGTGCCAGCAGCTTAGCGCGCTTCCTGGGCTACACCTTC
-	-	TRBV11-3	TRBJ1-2	CASSPRKGVRLPANYGYTF	TGTGCCAGCAGCCCCCGAAAAGGAGTGAGACTCCCAGCTAACTATGGCTACACCTTC
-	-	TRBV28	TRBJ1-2	CASTSPDSGHGGYTF	TGTGCCAGCACCTCTCCGGACAGCGGTCATGGTGGCTACACCTTC
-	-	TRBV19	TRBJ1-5	CASRRGARELDYSNQPQHF	TGTGCCAGTAGACGGGGGGCGAGGGAATTGGATTATAGCAATCAGCCCCAGCATTTT
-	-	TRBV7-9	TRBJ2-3	CASSLLAADTQYF	TGTGCCAGCAGCTTATTGGCGGCAGATACGCAGTATTTT
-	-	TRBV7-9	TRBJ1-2	CASSLGTPGDGYTF	TGTGCCAGCAGCTTAGGTACCCCGGGAGATGGCTACACCTTC
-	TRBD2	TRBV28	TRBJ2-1	CASSFPTSGRGKGNEQFF	TGTGCCAGCAGTTTCCCAACTAGCGGGAGGGGAAAGGGCAATGAGCAGTTCTTC
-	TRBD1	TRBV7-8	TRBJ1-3	CASSADRAYSGNTIYF	TGTGCCAGCAGCGCAGACAGGGCCTACTCTGGAAACACCATATATTTT
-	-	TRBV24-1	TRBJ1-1	CATSDSDRTPLEAFF	TGTGCCACCAGTGACAGCGACAGGACACCACTTGAAGCTTTCTTT
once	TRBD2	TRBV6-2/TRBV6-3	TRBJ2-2	CASSRAGLITGELFF	TGTGCCAGCAGTCGAGCGGGATTGATCACCGGGGAGCTGTTTTTT
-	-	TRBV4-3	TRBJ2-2	CASSQVNAGDTGELFF	TGCGCCAGCAGCCAAGTTAATGCAGGGGATACCGGGGAGCTGTTTTTT
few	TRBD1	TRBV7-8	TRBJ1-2	CASSPDGTAGYTF	TGTGCCAGCAGCCCGGACGGGACAGCGGGCTACACCTTC
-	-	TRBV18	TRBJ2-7	CASSPPIGGSEQYF	TGTGCCAGCTCACCCCCGATCGGAGGCAGCGAGCAGTACTTC
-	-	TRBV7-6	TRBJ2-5	CASSAGLFNQETQYF	TGTGCCAGCAGCGCCGGACTCTTCAATCAAGAGACCCAGTACTTC
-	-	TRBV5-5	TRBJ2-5	CASSVDWEETQYF	TGTGCCAGCAGCGTGGACTGGGAGGAGACCCAGTACTTC
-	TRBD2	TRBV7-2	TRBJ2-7	CASRLRLATYEQYF	TGTGCCAGCAGACTGCGACTAGCGACCTACGAGCAGTACTTC
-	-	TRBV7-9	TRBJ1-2	CASLKGQGHYGYTF	TGTGCCAGCCTCAAGGGGCAGGGCCACTATGGCTACACCTTC
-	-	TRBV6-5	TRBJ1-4	CASSSRGQGNEKLFF	TGTGCCAGCAGTTCCCGTGGGCAGGGGAATGAAAAACTGTTTTTT
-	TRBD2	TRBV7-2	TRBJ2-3	CASSSGLAADTQYF	TGTGCCAGCAGCTCCGGACTAGCTGCAGATACGCAGTATTTT
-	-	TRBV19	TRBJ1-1	CASSKPRGWLNTEAFF	TGTGCCAGTAGTAAACCCCGGGGATGGCTGAACACTGAAGCTTTCTTT
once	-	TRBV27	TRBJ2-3	CASSSFSRATGTDTQYF	TGTGCCAGCAGTTCATTTAGTCGTGCGACAGGCACAGATACGCAGTATTTT
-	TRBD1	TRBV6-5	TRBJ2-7	CASYPSDRGNYEQYF	TGTGCCAGCTACCCCTCAGACAGGGGGAACTACGAGCAGTACTTC
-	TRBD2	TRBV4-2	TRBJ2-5	CASSQAGGGMTQYF	TGTGCCAGCAGCCAGGCGGGGGGGGGTATGACCCAGTACTTC
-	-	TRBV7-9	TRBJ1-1	CASSPDLVEAFF	TGTGCCAGCAGCCCAGATCTGGTCGAAGCTTTCTTT
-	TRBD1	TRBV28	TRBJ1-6	CASSFRDRATSPLHF	TGTGCCAGCAGTTTTCGGGACAGGGCTACTTCACCCCTCCACTTT
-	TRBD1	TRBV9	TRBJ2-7	CASNGRQGSHEQYF	TGTGCCAGCAACGGACGACAGGGGTCCCACGAGCAGTACTTC
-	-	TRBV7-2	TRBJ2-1	CASSSDTWGLSTVF	TGTGCCAGCAGCTCCGACACATGGGGACTGAGCACGGTCTTC
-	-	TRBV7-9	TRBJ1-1	CASSLVTDLELNTEAFF	TGTGCCAGCAGCTTAGTGACAGACCTAGAATTGAACACTGAAGCTTTCTTT
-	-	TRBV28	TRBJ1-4	CASSPPQGRNEKLFF	TGTGCCAGCAGTCCCCCACAGGGACGAAATGAAAAACTGTTTTTT
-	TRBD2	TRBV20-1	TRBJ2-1	CSAREGNEQFF	TGCAGTGCCAGGGAGGGCAATGAGCAGTTCTTC
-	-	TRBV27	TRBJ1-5	CASSSHTGNQPQHF	TGTGCCAGCAGTTCCCACACCGGCAATCAGCCCCAGCATTTT
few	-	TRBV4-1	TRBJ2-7	CASSQGDRAYEQYF	TGCGCCAGCAGCCAAGGTGACAGAGCCTACGAGCAGTACTTC
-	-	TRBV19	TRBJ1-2	CASSPQFNYGYTF	TGTGCCAGTAGTCCTCAGTTTAACTATGGCTACACCTTC
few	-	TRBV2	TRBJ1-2	CASSEALEPTNYGYTF	TGTGCCAGCAGTGAAGCGCTCGAACCTACTAACTATGGCTACACCTTC
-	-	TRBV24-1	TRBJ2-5	CATSDFGEYSQETQYF	TGTGCCACCAGTGATTTCGGGGAGTACAGCCAAGAGACCCAGTACTTC
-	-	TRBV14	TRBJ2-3	CASSTRERTQYF	TGTGCCAGCAGTACCAGGGAAAGGACGCAGTATTTT
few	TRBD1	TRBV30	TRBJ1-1	CAWGGQSYTEAFF	TGTGCCTGGGGGGGACAGTCCTACACTGAAGCTTTCTTT
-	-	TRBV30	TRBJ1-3	CAWSETVPSGNTIYF	TGTGCCTGGAGTGAGACAGTCCCCTCTGGAAACACCATATATTTT
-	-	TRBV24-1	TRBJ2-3	CATSGGGSTDTQYF	TGTGCCACCAGTGGGGGAGGTAGCACAGATACGCAGTATTTT
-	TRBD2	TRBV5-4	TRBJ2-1	CASSVGLAGGTNEQFF	TGTGCCAGCAGCGTGGGACTAGCGGGAGGTACTAATGAGCAGTTCTTC
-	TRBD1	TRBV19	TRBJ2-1	CASRRDREVNEQFF	TGTGCCAGCCGCCGGGACAGGGAGGTCAATGAGCAGTTCTTC
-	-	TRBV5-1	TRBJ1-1	CASTTGMNTEAFF	TGCGCCAGCACAACAGGGATGAACACTGAAGCTTTCTTT
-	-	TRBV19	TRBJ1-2	CASSIVAGANYGYTF	TGTGCCAGTAGTATCGTAGCGGGAGCTAACTATGGCTACACCTTC
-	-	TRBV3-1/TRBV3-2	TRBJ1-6	CASSQGPRDSPLHF	TGTGCCAGCAGCCAAGGTCCCAGGGATTCACCCCTCCACTTT
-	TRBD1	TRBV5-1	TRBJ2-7	CASSLGQGPAIDEQYF	TGCGCCAGCAGCTTGGGACAGGGGCCTGCCATCGACGAGCAGTACTTC
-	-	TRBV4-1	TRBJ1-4	CASSSGRGTNEKLFF	TGCGCCAGCAGCTCAGGGAGGGGCACTAATGAAAAACTGTTTTTT
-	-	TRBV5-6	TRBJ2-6	CASSSYPGAGANVLTF	TGTGCCAGCAGCTCATATCCAGGGGCTGGGGCCAACGTCCTGACTTTC